This TCR beta chain stems from a study of blood T cell repertoires in COVID-19. On the study more broadly: Samples of COVID-19 (acute and convalescent) were obtained from the United States, Italy and Spain.

How the authors handled the data: Scientists estimated how many nucleated cells there were by amplifying reference gene primers. Sequencing used immunoSEQ multiplex PCR; TCRdb keeps in-frame clones, though not all of them. V, J and clone size derive from that table, while D and trimming were established from the DNA sequence. Of roughly 190,000 clones listed, 70% to 90% are singletons. Trimming cost V 2 bases and J 2 bases; bases outside gene matches: 5. Germline CDR1 MNHNS, CDR2 SASEGT. The CDR3 runs to 15 residues. The sequencing sample was made of peripheral blood. The chain is built from TRBV6-1 and TRBJ1-2; 7 bases align to TRBD1. The TCR sequence derives from a human donor in a cohort sampled during active COVID-19. This chain's CDR3 is CASSEYRDRNYGYTF. The CDR3 DNA sequence: TGTGCCAGCAGTGAATACCGGGACAGAAACTATGGCTACACCTTC.